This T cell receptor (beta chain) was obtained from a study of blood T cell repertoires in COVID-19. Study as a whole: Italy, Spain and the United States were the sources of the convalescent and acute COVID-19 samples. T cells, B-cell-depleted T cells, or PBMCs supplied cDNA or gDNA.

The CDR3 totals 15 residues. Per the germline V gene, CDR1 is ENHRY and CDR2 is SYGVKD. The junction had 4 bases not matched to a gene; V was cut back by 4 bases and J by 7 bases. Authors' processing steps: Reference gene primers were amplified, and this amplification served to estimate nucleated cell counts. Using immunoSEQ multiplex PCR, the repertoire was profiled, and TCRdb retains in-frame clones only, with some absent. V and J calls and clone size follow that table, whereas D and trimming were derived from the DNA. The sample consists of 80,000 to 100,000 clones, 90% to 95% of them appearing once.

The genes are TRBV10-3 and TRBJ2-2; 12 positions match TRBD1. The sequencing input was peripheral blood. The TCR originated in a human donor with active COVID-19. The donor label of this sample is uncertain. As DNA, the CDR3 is TGTGCCATCAGTGGGGGGACAGGGGGCAGCGGGGAGCTGTTTTTT. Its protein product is CAISGGTGGSGELFF.